This TCR beta chain comes out of a study of read filtering for tumor transcriptome and immune sequencing. This library used roughly 430 ng RNA and molecular barcoded adaptors spanning alpha/delta and beta/gamma chains. TCRdb called the reads again in MiXCR, with one record for every CDR3 protein. The sample includes over 50,000 distinct CDR3 sequences, around a fifth of them seen just once. The CDR3 loop spans 16 amino acids. With 1 base clipped from V and 4 bases from J, the junction kept 5 bases outside the gene matches. In germline, CDR1 is SGHRS, CDR2 YFSETQ. There are a few counts of this clonotype.

The TCR sequence derives from a donor at least 40 years old with multiple myeloma. The sequencing input was a population of CD138-negative cells sorted from bone marrow. The chain has TRBV5-1 and TRBJ2-3; the match to TRBD2 covers 11 bases. The CDR3 here is CASSLLLAGGADTQYF. CDR3 bases: TGCGCCAGCAGCTTGTTGCTAGCGGGAGGTGCAGATACGCAGTATTTT.